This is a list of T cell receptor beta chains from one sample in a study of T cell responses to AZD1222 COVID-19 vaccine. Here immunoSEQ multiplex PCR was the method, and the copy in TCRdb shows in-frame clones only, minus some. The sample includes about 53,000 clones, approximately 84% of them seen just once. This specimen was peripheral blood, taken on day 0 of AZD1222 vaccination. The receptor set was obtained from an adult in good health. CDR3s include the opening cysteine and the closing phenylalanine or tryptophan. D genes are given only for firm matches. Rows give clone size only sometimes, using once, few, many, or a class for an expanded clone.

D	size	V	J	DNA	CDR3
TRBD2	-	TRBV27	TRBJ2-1	TGTGCCAGCAGAGTAAGCGGGAGGGCCTACAATGAGCAGTTCTTC	CASRVSGRAYNEQFF
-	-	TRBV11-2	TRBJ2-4	TGTGCCAGCAGCTTACGGGCCACGGTGGAGGGAGCCAAAAACATTCAGTACTTC	CASSLRATVEGAKNIQYF
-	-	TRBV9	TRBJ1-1	TGTGCCAGCAGCGTCCATGGGGGGGCTGGTACTGAAGCTTTCTTT	CASSVHGGAGTEAFF
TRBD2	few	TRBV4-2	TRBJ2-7	TGTGCCAGCAGCACGGCCCTCGGGACTAGCGGCTACGAGCAGTACTTC	CASSTALGTSGYEQYF
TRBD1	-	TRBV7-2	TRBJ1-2	TGTGCCAGCAGCTTAGCGGAGACAGGGGCTGGCTACACCTTC	CASSLAETGAGYTF
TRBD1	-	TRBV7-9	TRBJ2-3	TGTGCCAGCAGCTTAACAGGGGGCTCGGATACGCAGTATTTT	CASSLTGGSDTQYF
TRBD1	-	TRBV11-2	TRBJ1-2	TGTGCCAGCAGCTCTATGGGGACAGGCTATGGCTACACCTTC	CASSSMGTGYGYTF
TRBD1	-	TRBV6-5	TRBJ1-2	TGTGCCAGCAGTAATCTCGGCGGGACAGATGGCTACACCTTC	CASSNLGGTDGYTF
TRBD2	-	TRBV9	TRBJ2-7	TGTGCCAGCAGCATCGATGGGACTAGCGGGAGTTACGAGCAGTACTTC	CASSIDGTSGSYEQYF
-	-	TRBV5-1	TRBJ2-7	TGCGCCAGCATCAAGGACCCTGAAGGGTACGAGCAGTACTTC	CASIKDPEGYEQYF
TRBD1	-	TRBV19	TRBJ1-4	TGTGCCAGTAGTAGCCGTGGACAGGGCCGAACACCCCTCAATGAAAAACTGTTTTTT	CASSSRGQGRTPLNEKLFF
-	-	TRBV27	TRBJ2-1	TGTGCCAGCAGTTCCCGGGCCCCCCCCCAGCAGTTCTTC	CASSSRAPPQQFF
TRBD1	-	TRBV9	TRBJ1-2	TGTGCCAGCAGTCTCAGGGGGGGCTACACCTTC	CASSLRGGYTF
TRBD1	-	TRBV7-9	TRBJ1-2	TGTGCCAGCAGAGGACAGGATCCTAACTATGGCTACACCTTC	CASRGQDPNYGYTF
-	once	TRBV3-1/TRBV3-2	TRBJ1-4	TGTGCCAGCAGCCCTCAGGGCAGTGGGAAACTGTTTTTT	CASSPQGSGKLFF
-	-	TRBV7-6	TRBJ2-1	TGTGCCAGCAGCCCTAGGTACCGGGCCCCTGGCTACAATGAGCAGTTCTTC	CASSPRYRAPGYNEQFF
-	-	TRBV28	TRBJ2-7	TGTGCCAGCAGGACCCCGGGAAGTTTCTCCGAGCAGTACTTC	CASRTPGSFSEQYF
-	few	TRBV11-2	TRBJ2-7	TGTGCCAGCAGCTTACAAACTTCCTACGAGCAGTACTTC	CASSLQTSYEQYF
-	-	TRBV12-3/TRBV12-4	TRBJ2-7	TGTGCCAGCAAGACTGCAGACTCCTACGAGCAGTACTTC	CASKTADSYEQYF
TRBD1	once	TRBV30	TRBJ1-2	TGTGCCTGGAGAAGACAGGGCAGGGGGTATGGCTACACCTTC	CAWRRQGRGYGYTF
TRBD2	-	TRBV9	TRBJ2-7	TGTGCCAGCAGCGTAGCAAGCGGGAGGGCCCGGAACGAGCAGTACTTC	CASSVASGRARNEQYF
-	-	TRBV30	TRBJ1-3	TGTGCCTGGAGCGGAAGAAACACCATATATTTT	CAWSGRNTIYF
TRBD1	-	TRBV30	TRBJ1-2	TGTGCCTGGAGTCATACCGGGACAGCTAACTATGGCTACACCTTC	CAWSHTGTANYGYTF
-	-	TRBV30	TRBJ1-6	TGTGCCTGGAGTGACGGGACCGGGGTTTCACCCCTCCACTTT	CAWSDGTGVSPLHF
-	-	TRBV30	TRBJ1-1	TGTGCCACGAAGCGGAGGATGGGCACTGAAGCTTTCTTT	CATKRRMGTEAFF
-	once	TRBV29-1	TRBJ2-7	TGCAGCGTTTTAAATCCGGGCAGATCACCCTACGAGCAGTACTTC	CSVLNPGRSPYEQYF
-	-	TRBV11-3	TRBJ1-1	TGTGCCAGCAGCCTGACAGCCGTTGAAGCTTTCTTT	CASSLTAVEAFF
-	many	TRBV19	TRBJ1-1	TGTGCCAGTAGTCCCGGGACTGAAGCTTTCTTT	CASSPGTEAFF
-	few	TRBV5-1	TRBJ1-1	TGCGCCAGCAGCTTTGACTTCCGGGGGAGCACTGAAGCTTTCTTT	CASSFDFRGSTEAFF
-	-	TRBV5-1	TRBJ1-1	TGCGCCAGCAGCTTGCTGCGGGGGAACACTGAAGCTTTCTTT	CASSLLRGNTEAFF
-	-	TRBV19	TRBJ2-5	TGTGCCAGTAGTACCGGGACCAAAGAGACCCAGTACTTC	CASSTGTKETQYF
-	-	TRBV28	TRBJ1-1	TGTGCCAGCAAAGGAGGGGCCCTGGCCACTGAAGCTTTCTTT	CASKGGALATEAFF
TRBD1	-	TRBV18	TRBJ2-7	TGTGCCAGCTCCCTCTCGGGACAGGGGCATTCCTACGAGCAGTACTTC	CASSLSGQGHSYEQYF
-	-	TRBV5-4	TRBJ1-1	TGTGCCAGCAGCTGGGGGGGCGAGGCTGAAGCTTTCTTT	CASSWGGEAEAFF
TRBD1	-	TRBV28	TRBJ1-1	TGTGCCAGCAGTTCACTGGACAGGGGTCGAGCTTTCTTT	CASSSLDRGRAFF
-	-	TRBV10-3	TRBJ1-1	TGTGCCATCTCCCCTGGAGGGAGTAGGAACACTGAAGCTTTCTTT	CAISPGGSRNTEAFF
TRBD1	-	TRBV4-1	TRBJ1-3	TGCGCCAGCAGCCAAGTCCCTGGGACAGGGAGCTCTGGAAACACCATATATTTT	CASSQVPGTGSSGNTIYF
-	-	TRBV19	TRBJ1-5	TGTGCCAGTAGTGTAGCATCGGCTCAGCCCCAGCATTTT	CASSVASAQPQHF
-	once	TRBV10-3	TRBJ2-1	TGTGCCATCAGTGGGCTTTCGGTCACTCGGAACAATGAGCAGTTCTTC	CAISGLSVTRNNEQFF
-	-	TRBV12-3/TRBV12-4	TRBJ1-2	TGTGCCAGCTCCTCGCAGACACACTATGGCTACACCTTC	CASSSQTHYGYTF
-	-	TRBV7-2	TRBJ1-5	TGTGCCAGCAGCTTGACAGTTCTTAGCAATCAGCCCCAGCATTTT	CASSLTVLSNQPQHF
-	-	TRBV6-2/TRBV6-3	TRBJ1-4	TGTGCCAGCAGCCAAGGACGCCAGAATGAAAAACTGTTTTTT	CASSQGRQNEKLFF
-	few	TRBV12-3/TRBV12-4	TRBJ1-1	TGTGCCAGCAGTTCGCTCACCGGCACTGAAGCTTTCTTT	CASSSLTGTEAFF
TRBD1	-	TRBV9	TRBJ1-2	TGTGCCAGCAGCCGGGGACAGGGATTCAACTATGGCTACACCTTC	CASSRGQGFNYGYTF
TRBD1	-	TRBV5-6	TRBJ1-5	TGTGCCAGCAGCCCCCGGACAGGGAACAATCAGCCCCAGCATTTT	CASSPRTGNNQPQHF
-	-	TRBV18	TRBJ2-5	TGTGCCAGCTCAACCGGACGGTTGGTCCAAGAGACCCAGTACTTC	CASSTGRLVQETQYF
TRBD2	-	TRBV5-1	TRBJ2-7	TGCGCCAGCAGCCCCCCCCGGACTAGCGGGAATCACGAGCAGTACTTC	CASSPPRTSGNHEQYF
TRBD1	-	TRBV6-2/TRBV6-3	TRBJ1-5	TGTGCCAGCACCCCAGGGGGGGTCGGGCGGCCCCAGCATTTT	CASTPGGVGRPQHF
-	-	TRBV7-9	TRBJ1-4	TGTGCCAGCCAGGGAGTTAATGAAAAACTGTTTTTT	CASQGVNEKLFF
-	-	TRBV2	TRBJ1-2	TGTGCCAGCAGGGCCATGATGGGGGACTATGGCTACACCTTC	CASRAMMGDYGYTF
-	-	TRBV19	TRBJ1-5	TGTGCCAGTAGTTCTCAAAAAGGACAGCCCCAGCATTTT	CASSSQKGQPQHF
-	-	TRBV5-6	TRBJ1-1	TGTGCCAGCAGCCCGTTTGCGGGAGGGATTACTGAAGCTTTCTTT	CASSPFAGGITEAFF
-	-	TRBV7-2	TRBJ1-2	TGTGCCAGCAGCTTAGCAGAGACCGTCTATGGCTACACCTTC	CASSLAETVYGYTF
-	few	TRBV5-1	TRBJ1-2	TGCGCCAGCAGCTTGGCCCCCCAGAGGCAGGGAAATGGCTACACCTTC	CASSLAPQRQGNGYTF
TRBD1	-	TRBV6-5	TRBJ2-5	TGTGCCAGCAGGAGGACAGGGGACCGCGGAGAGACCCAGTACTTC	CASRRTGDRGETQYF